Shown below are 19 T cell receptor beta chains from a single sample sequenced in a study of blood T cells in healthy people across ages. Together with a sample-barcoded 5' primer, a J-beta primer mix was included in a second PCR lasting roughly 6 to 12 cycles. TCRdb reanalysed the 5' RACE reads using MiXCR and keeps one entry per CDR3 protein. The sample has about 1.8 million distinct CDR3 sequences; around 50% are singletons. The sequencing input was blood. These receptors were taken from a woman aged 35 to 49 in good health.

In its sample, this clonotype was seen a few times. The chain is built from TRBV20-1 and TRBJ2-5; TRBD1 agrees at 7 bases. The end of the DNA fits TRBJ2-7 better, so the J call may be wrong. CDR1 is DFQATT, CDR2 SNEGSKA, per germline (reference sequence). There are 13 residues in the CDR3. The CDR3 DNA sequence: TGCAGTGCTGGCGGCAGGGGGTTGCTCGAGCAGTACTTC. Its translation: CSAGGRGLLEQYF.

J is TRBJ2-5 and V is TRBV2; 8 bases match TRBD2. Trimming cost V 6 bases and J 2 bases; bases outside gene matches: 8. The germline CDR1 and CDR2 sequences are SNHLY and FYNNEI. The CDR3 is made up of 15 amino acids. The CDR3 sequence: CASRSLGLAQETQYF. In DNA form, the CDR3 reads TGTGCCAGCAGGTCCTTAGGACTAGCACAAGAGACCCAGTACTTC.

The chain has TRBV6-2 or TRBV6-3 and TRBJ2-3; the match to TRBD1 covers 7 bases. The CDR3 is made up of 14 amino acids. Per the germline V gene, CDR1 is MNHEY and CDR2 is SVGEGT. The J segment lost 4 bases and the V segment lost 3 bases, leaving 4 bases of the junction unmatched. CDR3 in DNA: TGTGCCAGCAGTTATAGACAGGGTTCAGATACGCAGTATTTT. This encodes CASSYRQGSDTQYF.

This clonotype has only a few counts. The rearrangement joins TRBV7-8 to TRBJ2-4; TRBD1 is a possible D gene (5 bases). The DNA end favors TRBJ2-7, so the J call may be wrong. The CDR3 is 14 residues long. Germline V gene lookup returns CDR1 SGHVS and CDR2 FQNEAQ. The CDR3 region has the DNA TGTGCCAGCAGCTTAGGTGGCAGGGTATTCGAGCAGTACTTC. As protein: CASSLGGRVFEQYF.

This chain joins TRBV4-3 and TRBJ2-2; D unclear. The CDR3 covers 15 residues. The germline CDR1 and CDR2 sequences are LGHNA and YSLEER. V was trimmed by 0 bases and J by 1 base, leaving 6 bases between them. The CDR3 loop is CASSQDRWNTGELFF. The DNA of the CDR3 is TGCGCCAGCAGCCAAGACCGGTGGAACACCGGGGAGCTGTTTTTT.

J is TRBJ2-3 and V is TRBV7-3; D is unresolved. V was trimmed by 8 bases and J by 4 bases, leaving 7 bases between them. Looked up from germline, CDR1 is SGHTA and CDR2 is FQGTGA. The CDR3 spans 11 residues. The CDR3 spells CASGNADTQYF. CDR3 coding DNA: TGTGCCAGCGGTAACGCAGATACGCAGTATTTT.

DNA for the CDR3: TGCGCCAGCCTCCTCCACATTCAGTACTTC. Its translation is CASLLHIQYF. V usage is TRBV5-1 and J usage is TRBJ2-4; D gene unclear. There are 10 residues in the CDR3. Trimming took off 7 bases at V and 8 bases at J, with 7 bases between the two ends. CDR1 is SGHRS, CDR2 YFSETQ, per germline.

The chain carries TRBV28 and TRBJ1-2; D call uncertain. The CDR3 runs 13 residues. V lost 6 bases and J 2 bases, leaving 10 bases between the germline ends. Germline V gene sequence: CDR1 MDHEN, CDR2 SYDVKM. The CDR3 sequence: CASSAQLNYGYTF. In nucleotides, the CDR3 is TGTGCCAGCAGCGCACAGCTAAACTATGGCTACACCTTC.

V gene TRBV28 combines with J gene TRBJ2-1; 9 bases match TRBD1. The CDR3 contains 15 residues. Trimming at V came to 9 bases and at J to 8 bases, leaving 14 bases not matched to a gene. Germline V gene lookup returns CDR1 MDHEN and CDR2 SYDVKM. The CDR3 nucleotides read TGTGCCAGTCACTCTGTCCGGGACAGGGCTCATGAGCAGTTCTTC. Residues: CASHSVRDRAHEQFF.

This CDR3 reads CASSEFVSWEQFF. For the CDR3, the DNA is TGTGCCAGCAGCGAGTTTGTATCGTGGGAGCAGTTCTTC. The rearrangement uses TRBV14 and TRBJ2-1; no definite D call. CDR1 SGHDN and CDR2 FVKESK come from the germline V gene. This CDR3 is built from 13 residues. V was trimmed by 5 bases and J by 10 bases, leaving 15 bases between them.

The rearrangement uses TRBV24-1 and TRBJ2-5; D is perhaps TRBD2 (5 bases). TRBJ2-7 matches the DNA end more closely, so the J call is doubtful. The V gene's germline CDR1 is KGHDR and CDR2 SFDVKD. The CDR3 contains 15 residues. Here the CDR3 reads CATSDSAGRDYEQYF. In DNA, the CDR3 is TGTGCCACCAGTGACTCAGCAGGACGGGACTACGAGCAGTACTTC.

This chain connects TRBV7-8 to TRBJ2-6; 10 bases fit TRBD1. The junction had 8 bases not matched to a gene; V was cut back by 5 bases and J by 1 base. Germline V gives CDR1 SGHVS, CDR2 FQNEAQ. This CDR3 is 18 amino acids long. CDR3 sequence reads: CASSPGQGSSSGANVLTF. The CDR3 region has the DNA TGTGCCAGCAGCCCGGGACAGGGGAGCTCATCTGGGGCCAACGTCCTGACTTTC.

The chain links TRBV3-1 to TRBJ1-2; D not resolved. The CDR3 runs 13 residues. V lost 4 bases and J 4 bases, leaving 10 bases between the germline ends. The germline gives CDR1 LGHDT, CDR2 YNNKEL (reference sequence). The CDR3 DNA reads TGTGCCAGCAGCCGCGCAGCAGTCTATGGCTACACCTTC. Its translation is CASSRAAVYGYTF.

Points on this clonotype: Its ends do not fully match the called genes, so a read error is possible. Written as DNA, the CDR3 is TGTGCCAGCAGTTACGGGGGCGTCGGCAGCTATGGTTACACCTTC. This translates into CASSYGGVGSYGYTF. The gene calls are TRBV6-5 and TRBJ1-2, with D possibly matching TRBD1 (6 bases). CDR3 length: 15 amino acids. Germline V gene data show CDR1 as MNHEY and CDR2 as SVGAGI.

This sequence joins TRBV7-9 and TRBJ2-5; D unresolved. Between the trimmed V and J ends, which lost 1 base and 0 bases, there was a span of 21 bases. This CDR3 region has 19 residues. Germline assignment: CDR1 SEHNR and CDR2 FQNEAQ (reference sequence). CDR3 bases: TGTGCCAGCAGCTTAGGGGCAAGTCTAGGCCACCCGTACCAAGAGACCCAGTACTTC. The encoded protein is CASSLGASLGHPYQETQYF.

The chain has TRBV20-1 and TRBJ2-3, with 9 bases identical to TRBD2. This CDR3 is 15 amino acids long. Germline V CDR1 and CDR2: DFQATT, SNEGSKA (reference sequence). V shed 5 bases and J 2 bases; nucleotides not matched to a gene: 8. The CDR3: CSAGIAGAFTDTQYF. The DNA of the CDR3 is TGCAGTGCTGGGATAGCGGGGGCCTTCACAGATACGCAGTATTTT.

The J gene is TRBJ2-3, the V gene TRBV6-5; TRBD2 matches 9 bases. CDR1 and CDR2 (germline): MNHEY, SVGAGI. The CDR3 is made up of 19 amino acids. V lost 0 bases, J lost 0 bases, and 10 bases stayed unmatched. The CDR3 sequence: CASSYSIAASGASTDTQYF. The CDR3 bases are TGTGCCAGCAGTTACTCAATCGCGGCTAGCGGGGCTAGCACAGATACGCAGTATTTT.

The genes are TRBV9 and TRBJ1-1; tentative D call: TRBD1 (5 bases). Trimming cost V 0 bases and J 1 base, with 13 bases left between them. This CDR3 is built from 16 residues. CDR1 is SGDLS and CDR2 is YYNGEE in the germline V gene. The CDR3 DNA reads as TGTGCCAGCAGCGTAGGGATTGGGGGAAGGAACACTGAAGCTTTCTTT. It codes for CASSVGIGGRNTEAFF.

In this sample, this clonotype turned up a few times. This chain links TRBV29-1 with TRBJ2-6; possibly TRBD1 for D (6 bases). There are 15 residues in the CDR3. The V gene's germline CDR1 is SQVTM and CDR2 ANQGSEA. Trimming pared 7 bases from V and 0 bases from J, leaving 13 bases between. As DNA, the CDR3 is TGCAGCGGGACAGTCGTAAGCTCTGGGGCCAACGTCCTGACTTTC. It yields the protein CSGTVVSSGANVLTF.